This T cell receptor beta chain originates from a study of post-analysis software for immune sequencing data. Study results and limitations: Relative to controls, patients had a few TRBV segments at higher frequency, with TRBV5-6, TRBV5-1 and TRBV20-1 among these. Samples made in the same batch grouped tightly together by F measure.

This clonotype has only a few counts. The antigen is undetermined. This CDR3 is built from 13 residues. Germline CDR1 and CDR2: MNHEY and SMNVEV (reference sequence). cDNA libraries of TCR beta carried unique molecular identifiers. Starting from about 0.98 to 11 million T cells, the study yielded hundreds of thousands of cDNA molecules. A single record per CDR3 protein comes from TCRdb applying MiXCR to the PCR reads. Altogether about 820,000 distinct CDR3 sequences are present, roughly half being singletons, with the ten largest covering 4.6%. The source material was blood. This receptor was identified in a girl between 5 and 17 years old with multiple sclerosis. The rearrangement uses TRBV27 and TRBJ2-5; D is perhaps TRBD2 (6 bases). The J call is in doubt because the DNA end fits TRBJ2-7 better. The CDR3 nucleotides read TGTGCCAGCAGTGCCGGGGGACGAAACGAGCAGTACTTC. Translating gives CASSAGGRNEQYF.